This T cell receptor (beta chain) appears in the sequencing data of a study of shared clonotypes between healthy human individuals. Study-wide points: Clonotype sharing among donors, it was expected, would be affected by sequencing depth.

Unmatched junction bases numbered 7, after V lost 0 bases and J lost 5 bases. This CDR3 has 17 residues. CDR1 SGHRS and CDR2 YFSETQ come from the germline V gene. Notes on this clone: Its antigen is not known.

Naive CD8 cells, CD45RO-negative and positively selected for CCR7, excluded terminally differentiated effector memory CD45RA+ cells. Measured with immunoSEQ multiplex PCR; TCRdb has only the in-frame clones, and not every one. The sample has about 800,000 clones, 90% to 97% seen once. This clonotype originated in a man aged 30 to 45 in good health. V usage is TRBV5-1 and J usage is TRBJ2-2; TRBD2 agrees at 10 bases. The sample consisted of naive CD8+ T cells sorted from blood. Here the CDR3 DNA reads TGCGCCAGCAGCTTGGAGGTTCTAGCGGGAGTTACCGGGGAGCTGTTTTTT. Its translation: CASSLEVLAGVTGELFF.